The present entry profiles one T cell receptor beta chain with its context. Antigen specificity is unknown. Amplification used 60 Vbeta primers and 13 Jbeta primers. Method: immunoSEQ multiplex PCR; TCRdb's copy keeps in-frame clones and lacks some. The sample holds under 200,000 clones, 65% to 80% seen once. The sample belongs to a study of cytomegalovirus exposure and HLA in healthy donors. The study, taken as a whole, reports: Across donors, most TCRs were seen rarely, yet some public ones were widespread.

The ends lost 11 bases at V and 6 bases at J; junction bases unmatched: 11. Germline-derived CDR1 and CDR2 are MNHEY and SMNVEV (reference sequence). The CDR3 runs to 13 residues. The sample consisted of PBMCs. This sequence originates from a woman in her 40s in good health and CMV-seropositive. This chain joins TRBV27 and TRBJ1-1, with TRBD1 matching over 8 bases. The CDR3 reads CAVGPQGAAEAFF. The CDR3 coding sequence is TGTGCCGTCGGACCTCAGGGGGCCGCTGAAGCTTTCTTT.